This TCR beta chain was profiled in a study of CD8 T cells in Susac syndrome. RNA was extracted with the RNeasy kit, and a quantity of 0.5 to 1 ug was reverse transcribed using random hexamers. TCRdb independently ran MiXCR on the immunoSEQ multiplex PCR reads; one entry per CDR3 protein. The table lists around 23,000 distinct CDR3 sequences, 93% of them singletons. The CDR3 length is 18 residues. Germline V gene lookup returns CDR1 MGHRA and CDR2 YSYEKL. Trimming took off 4 bases at V and 2 bases at J, with 18 bases between the two ends. The specimen sequenced was CD8+ T cells from PBMCs. This receptor was obtained from a human donor with Susac syndrome. The chain recombines TRBV4-1 with TRBJ2-6; D unclear. The CDR3 spells CASSPGHWGKAGANVLTF. The CDR3 region has the DNA TGCGCCAGCAGCCCCGGCCATTGGGGAAAGGCTGGGGCCAACGTCCTGACTTTC.